This TCR beta chain was observed in a study of cytomegalovirus exposure and HLA in healthy donors. Overall study findings and caveats: CMV serostatus alone was available as immune exposure information. Sequencing had likely introduced a cluster of highly shared sequence variants as an artifact.

The donors were healthy bone marrow donors. A remark on this clone: Its antigen is unknown.

The PCR contained 60 Vbeta and 13 Jbeta primers. Measured with immunoSEQ multiplex PCR; TCRdb has only the in-frame clones, and not every one. This repertoire shows about 150,000 clones, about 80% found once; its top ten account for around 7%. This CDR3 comprises 15 residues. Germline-derived CDR1 and CDR2 are MGHRA and YSYEKL. Trimming cost V 4 bases and J 1 base, with 12 bases left between them. The chain uses TRBV4-1 and TRBJ2-3; the D gene is possibly TRBD2 (5 bases). Sample: PBMCs. This sequence was found in a man aged 25 to 40 in good health and CMV-seropositive. This CDR3 reads CASSPHEAGTDTQYF. CDR3 DNA: TGCGCCAGCAGCCCCCACGAAGCGGGCACAGATACGCAGTATTTT.